One sample yielded the 16 T cell receptor beta chains listed below, sequenced in a study of regulatory T cells in long-lasting Graves disease. Noted time point: newly diagnosed GD, antithyroid drugs for less than 3 months. PBMCs were the source of the RNA used for TCR sequencing. According to the study, TCR beta libraries were built with iRepertoire HTBI primers and CDR3-region Arm-PCR. From the multiplex PCR reads, TCRdb called clonotypes with MiXCR, one entry per CDR3 protein. The table has about 420,000 distinct CDR3 sequences, about a sixth seen once. These same records also appear under a second study, on T cells in Graves' hyperthyroidism and ophthalmopathy.

This material consisted of peripheral blood mononuclear cells (PBMCs), taken at new diagnosis, from a patient treated with antithyroid drugs. These receptors were obtained from a woman between 18 and 29 years old with Graves disease.

This clonotype was detected ten times or more. The V call is TRBV6-1, the J call TRBJ2-7; 7 bases align to TRBD1. The V and J ends lost 0 bases and 7 bases, in that order; junction bases with no gene match: 6. The germline CDR1 and CDR2 sequences are MNHNS and SASEGT. The CDR3 loop spans 14 amino acids. DNA for the CDR3: TGTGCCAGCAGTGAAGCCGGGACAGCGAGGGAGCAGTACTTC. Protein: CASSEAGTAREQYF.

V is TRBV7-9 and J is TRBJ2-7; possibly TRBD1 for D (5 bases). Trimming pared 1 base from V and 5 bases from J, leaving 6 bases between. The CDR3 consists of 12 residues. The germline gives CDR1 SEHNR, CDR2 FQNEAQ (reference sequence). The CDR3 here is CASSLGGHEQYF. CDR3 DNA: TGTGCCAGCAGCTTAGGGGGCCACGAGCAGTACTTC.

This clonotype was observed many times. This rearrangement joins TRBV29-1 to TRBJ2-5; 10 bases fit TRBD2. The CDR3 has 13 amino acids. CDR1 and CDR2 from the germline V gene are SQVTM and ANQGSEA. With 5 bases clipped from V and 9 bases from J, the junction kept 9 bases outside the gene matches. The CDR3 is CSVQLAGAVAQYF. DNA for the CDR3: TGCAGCGTTCAGCTAGCGGGAGCTGTCGCCCAGTACTTC.

The sample holds a few counts of this clonotype. This sequence joins TRBV7-2 and TRBJ1-1; D is ambiguous. The CDR3 totals 15 residues. Trimming cost V 5 bases and J 1 base, with 14 bases left between them. Looked up from germline, CDR1 is SGHTA and CDR2 is FQGNSA. The CDR3, as DNA: TGTGCCAGCAGCCCACGAAAGACATCGAACACTGAAGCTTTCTTT. This translates into CASSPRKTSNTEAFF.

This chain joins TRBV7-9 and TRBJ1-1; D is possibly TRBD1 (5 bases). There are 17 residues in the CDR3. V lost 6 bases to trimming and J lost 1 base, with 21 bases between them. The germline CDR1 and CDR2 sequences are SEHNR and FQNEAQ (reference sequence). This CDR3 is CASRPLYGTGPNTEAFF. CDR3 DNA: TGTGCCAGCAGACCCCTTTATGGTACAGGACCGAACACTGAAGCTTTCTTT.

This clonotype was detected ten times or more. V usage is TRBV6-2 or TRBV6-3 and J usage is TRBJ2-7, with D unresolved. The V end was cut by 0 bases, the J end by 2 bases, with 8 bases between. This CDR3 has 14 residues. The germline CDR1 and CDR2 sequences are MNHEY and SVGEGT. The CDR3 DNA follows: TGTGCCAGCAGTTACTCACCTAGGCCCTACGAGCAGTACTTC. This gives the protein CASSYSPRPYEQYF.

This clonotype was seen many times. V gene TRBV27 combines with J gene TRBJ1-3; D ambiguous. There are 13 residues in the CDR3. V was clipped by 5 bases and J by 4 bases, with 9 bases between them. Germline CDR1 reads MNHEY; CDR2 reads SMNVEV (reference sequence). CDR3 protein: CASSTRGGNTIYF. Here the CDR3 DNA reads TGTGCCAGCAGTACCCGAGGGGGAAACACCATATATTTT.

A remark on this clonotype: One end of the junction varies from germline; a read error may be responsible. The chain links TRBV4-2 to TRBJ2-1, with D perhaps matching TRBD1 or TRBD2 (5 bases each). The CDR3 is made up of 16 amino acids. Germline V gene sequence: CDR1 LGHNA, CDR2 YNFKEQ. The CDR3 loop reads CAGSQDLGEWDNEQFF. CDR3 sequence (DNA): TGTGCCGGCAGCCAAGATTTGGGGGAGTGGGACAATGAGCAGTTCTTC.

This sequence joins TRBV20-1 and TRBJ1-3, with D hard to call. The germline CDR1 and CDR2 sequences are DFQATT and SNEGSKA (reference sequence). CDR3 length equals 12 residues. Trimming removed 1 base at V and 3 bases at J, with 4 bases between. The CDR3 is CSARVDGNTIYF. The CDR3 DNA is TGCAGTGCTAGAGTGGATGGAAACACCATATATTTT.

The chain is built from TRBV19 and TRBJ1-3; 7 nucleotides match TRBD1. CDR1 LNHDA and CDR2 SQIVND come from the germline V gene (reference sequence). This CDR3 is built from 16 residues. V was pared by 3 bases and J by 0 bases, with 5 bases of the junction left unmatched. CDR3 nucleotide sequence: TGTGCCAGTAGTATCTGGACAGGCCGCTCTGGAAACACCATATATTTT. Translated, it gives CASSIWTGRSGNTIYF.

The V and J genes are TRBV29-1 and TRBJ2-3, with D maybe TRBD1 (6 bases). This CDR3 region has 16 residues. CDR1 SQVTM and CDR2 ANQGSEA come from the germline V gene. Trimming removed 7 bases at V and 0 bases at J, with 20 bases between. DNA of the CDR3: TGCAGCGCTGACCCTGCGACAGGCTTAAGCACAGATACGCAGTATTTT. It codes for CSADPATGLSTDTQYF.

The chain recombines TRBV2 with TRBJ2-7, with a possible D match to TRBD1 (6 bases). Per germline, CDR1 SNHLY and CDR2 FYNNEI. There are 12 residues in the CDR3. Trimming left V 8 bases short and J 3 bases short, with 11 bases between. CDR3 loop: CASSQGYYEQYF. The CDR3 region has the DNA TGTGCCAGCTCGCAGGGGTACTACGAGCAGTACTTC.

The table lists this clonotype with a few counts. The rearrangement uses TRBV2 and TRBJ1-1; 7 positions match TRBD1. The CDR3 contains 15 residues. V lost 8 bases, J lost 2 bases, and 11 bases stayed unmatched. Per germline, CDR1 SNHLY and CDR2 FYNNEI. This CDR3 is CASPSGDRYNTEAFF. CDR3 nucleotides: TGTGCCAGCCCCTCAGGGGACAGATATAACACTGAAGCTTTCTTT.

The V gene is TRBV19, the J gene TRBJ2-5; weak D call: TRBD1 (5 bases). CDR1 and CDR2 (germline): LNHDA, SQIVND (reference sequence). This CDR3 has 12 amino acids. The germline V and J ends were trimmed by 5 bases and 4 bases, with 8 bases remaining between them. The CDR3 nucleotides read TGTGCCAGTAGTCCAGGGATAGAGACCCAGTACTTC. This codes for CASSPGIETQYF. Full variable domain (outside the CDR3, taken from reference TRBV19 and TRBJ2-5): DGGITQSPKYLFRKEGQNVTLSCEQNLNHDAMYWYRQDPGQGLRLIYYSQIVNDFQKGDIAEGYSVSREKKESFPLTVTSAQKNPTAFYLCASSPGIETQYFGPGTRLLVL.

This clonotype showed up just a few times. The DNA of the CDR3 is TGTGCCAGCAGTGATCTCCTAGCGAGATCCTACGAGCAGTACTTC. Encoded protein: CASSDLLARSYEQYF. V is TRBV2 and J is TRBJ2-7, with D possibly matching TRBD2 (6 bases). The CDR3 length is 15 residues. V was trimmed by 3 bases and J by 1 base, leaving 13 bases between them. CDR1 and CDR2 from the germline V gene are SNHLY and FYNNEI.

The table lists this clonotype with many counts. The rearrangement joins TRBV15 to TRBJ2-1; TRBD2 matches at 11 bases. This CDR3 is built from 17 residues. From germline, CDR1 is LNHNV and CDR2 YYDKDF (reference sequence). V shed 5 bases, J shed 3 bases, and the junction held 9 bases outside the gene matches. The DNA for the CDR3 is TGTGCCACCAGCGGCAATTCAGGACTAGCGGGCTACAATGAGCAGTTCTTC. It translates to CATSGNSGLAGYNEQFF.